These T cell receptor beta chains were read from a single sample in a study of yellow fever vaccine responses in identical twins. TCRdb redid the calling of the RT-PCR reads with MiXCR, one entry per CDR3 protein. The table includes 450 to 650 distinct CDR3 sequences, 81% detected once. The source was T cells from blood (PBMCs), unsorted or a sorted subset (not recorded which), collected before or after yellow fever vaccination (not recorded which). These receptors originate from a young woman who received the yellow fever vaccine. The conserved cysteine and the conserved F or W are not part of the CDR3 here. Each record gives: V gene, CDR3 protein.

TRBV2 ASSVTGGSLETQY
TRBV6-4 ASSVSTGNTEAF
TRBV24-1 ATSDGRNNSPLH
TRBV9 ASSAGGGPAYEQY
TRBV29-1 SVEDPGSVNYGYT
TRBV13 ASSSRDRGKNEQF
TRBV11-3 ASSFGGSYNEQF
TRBV10-1 ASSERRQGAYGYT
TRBV10-3 AISESGLGRDYGYT
TRBV5-5 ASSLADRYNEKLF
TRBV7-3 ASSASGASTDTQY
TRBV5-1 ATGTGGIEQF
TRBV5-4 ASSSNWGGNSPLH
TRBV11-2 ASSLDGYNEQF
TRBV15 ATSSDDGGGLNSPLH
TRBV7-6 AGLADNTGELF
TRBV20-1 SASHYREYYGYT
TRBV6-2/TRBV6-3 ASSSWKRQGTGNTIY
TRBV19 ASSKGETEAF
TRBV2 ASSSTRQDGLNYGYT
TRBV20-1 SASAGGVSYNEQF
TRBV20-1 SPQAGAFPYNEQF
TRBV23-1 ASPTRVDFKNIQY
TRBV11-1 ASSLGGPSGNTIY
TRBV28 ASIPKAGIPYNEQF
TRBV23-1 ASSPKRGTGRLEQY
TRBV19 ASSIWHSNTGELF
TRBV2 ASRDLDRYEQY
TRBV4-1 ASSQADRSTDTQY
TRBV7-6 ASSIKHDGQPQH
TRBV13 ASVSQVGAGTGELF
TRBV10-3 AIRAPGQGAGNTEAF
TRBV5-1 AMPGVRTEAF
TRBV4-1 ASSRNEGGTEAF
TRBV4-1 ASSQDGAGSVTQY
TRBV11-1 ASSFSESSYNEQF
TRBV2 ASSEGQSGANEKLF
TRBV9 ASSVGEGDIQY
TRBV7-6 ASSLRVGASPTYEQY
TRBV5-6 ASSLEGVNEQF
TRBV7-9 ASSPGLAGVWTGELF
TRBV27 ASSLQGANYEQY
TRBV6-4 ASSEREANEQF
TRBV11-1 ASRPTGNSNQPQH
TRBV11-1 ASSLEGKTGDYEQY
TRBV7-3 ASSLTFGVGNTIY
TRBV20-1 SARTQGFGYT
TRBV10-3 AISGGTEAF
TRBV12-3/TRBV12-4 ASSPRGENTEAF
TRBV15 ATSGTNTQY
TRBV12-5 ASALGGETQY
TRBV3-1 ASSQERGVGNEQF
TRBV5-4 ASSLEWRQETQY
TRBV23-1 ASSQSRPAFLPQH